This T cell receptor beta chain was identified in a study of blood T cell repertoires in COVID-19. Whole-study context: The cDNA or gDNA used as material had been derived from T cells, B-cell-depleted T cells, or PBMCs.

Libraries were prepared by immunoSEQ multiplex PCR; TCRdb keeps only in-frame clonotypes and omits some of them. The table has 30,000 or so clones, 70% to 90% seen once. In Seattle, patients joined the study during active infection and were tracked longitudinally. The CDR3 has 14 amino acids. The V gene lost 6 bases and the J gene lost 3 bases, with 11 bases spanning the gap. Germline CDR1 is MNHNS and CDR2 is SASEGT. The material sequenced was peripheral blood. V usage is TRBV6-1 and J usage is TRBJ2-2, with D maybe TRBD1 (5 bases). The sequence came from a man in his sixties with COVID-19, enrolled during active disease. In DNA, the CDR3 is TGTGCCAGCAGGGACACCAAGGACACCGGGGAGCTGTTTTTT. This translates into CASRDTKDTGELFF.